This passage covers 15 T cell receptor beta chains from one sample sequenced in a study of PD-L1 blockade in urothelial cancer. Some clones are missing from TCRdb's copy, which holds only in-frame ones; the method was immunoSEQ multiplex PCR. The data show tens of thousands of clones, 80% to 90% seen once. This specimen was PBMCs, taken around atezolizumab (anti-PD-L1) treatment. The receptors originated from a man between 70 and 80 years old with urothelial cancer.

V usage is TRBV14 and J usage is TRBJ1-2, with 8 nucleotides matching TRBD1. This CDR3 is built from 13 residues. Losses at the gene ends were 5 bases for V and 8 bases for J; bases not matched to a gene: 7. Germline CDR1 is SGHDN and CDR2 is FVKESK. The CDR3 here is CASSIHRGIGYTF. The CDR3 DNA reads TGTGCCAGCAGCATACACAGGGGGATAGGCTACACCTTC.

The chain is built from TRBV18 and TRBJ1-1; 9 bases agree with TRBD1. The V and J ends lost 5 bases and 9 bases, in that order; junction bases with no gene match: 4. Germline values: CDR1 KGHSH, CDR2 LQKENI. The CDR3 loop spans 12 amino acids. The CDR3 nucleotides are TGTGCCAGCTCAACCGGACAGGGGCAAGCTTTCTTT. This encodes CASSTGQGQAFF.

V is TRBV7-8 and J is TRBJ2-7; TRBD2 agrees at 12 bases. V was clipped by 5 bases and J by 6 bases; unmatched bases: 8. The CDR3 sequence is 15 residues long. From germline, CDR1 is SGHVS and CDR2 FQNEAQ. The CDR3 reads CASSETGLAGTEQYF. CDR3 sequence (DNA): TGTGCCAGCAGCGAGACTGGACTAGCGGGAACCGAGCAGTACTTC.

The table lists this clone with a few counts. The chain uses TRBV9 and TRBJ2-5; the D is unclear. V was cut by 0 bases and J by 0 bases, with 9 bases left in between. CDR1 and CDR2 from the germline V gene are SGDLS and YYNGEE. The CDR3 has 15 residues. CDR3 bases: TGTGCCAGCAGCGTAGCCGGTTTGTACCAAGAGACCCAGTACTTC. It yields the protein CASSVAGLYQETQYF.

The chain links TRBV7-9 to TRBJ2-7; 11 nucleotides agree with TRBD2. V dropped 5 bases and J dropped 3; count of bases not matched to a gene: 0. The CDR3 sequence is 13 residues long. Per germline, CDR1 SEHNR and CDR2 FQNEAQ (reference sequence). The CDR3 spells CASSTSGSYEQYF. The DNA for the CDR3 is TGTGCCAGCAGCACTAGCGGGAGCTACGAGCAGTACTTC. Combining the CDR3 with reference TRBV7-9 and TRBJ2-7 gives the whole variable domain DTGVSQNPRHKITKRGQNVTFRCDPISEHNRLYWYRQTLGQGPEFLTYFQNEAQLEKSRLLSDRFSAERPKGSFSTLEIQRTEQGDSAMYLCASSTSGSYEQYFGPGTRLTVT.

The chain carries TRBV7-3 and TRBJ2-2; 10 bases line up with TRBD1. The CDR3 consists of 18 residues. J lost 3 bases, V lost 5 bases, and 12 bases had no gene match. Germline V CDR1 and CDR2: SGHTA, FQGTGA. The CDR3 region has the DNA TGTGCCAGCAGCCGCGGGGGGACAGGGGTCTTAGACACCGGGGAGCTGTTTTTT. Its translation is CASSRGGTGVLDTGELFF.

The chain is built from TRBV18 and TRBJ1-1; D perhaps matches TRBD1 (5 bases). V shed 1 base and J shed 1 base, with 16 bases lying between them. The CDR3 length is 17 residues. The germline V gene encodes CDR1 KGHSH and CDR2 LQKENI. This CDR3 reads CASSPQQQVPKNTEAFF. The CDR3 region has the DNA TGTGCCAGCTCACCACAACAACAGGTCCCAAAGAACACTGAAGCTTTCTTT.

This clone was counted a few times. J is TRBJ1-5 and V is TRBV29-1; a weak D match, TRBD1 (5 bases). The V gene's germline CDR1 is SQVTM and CDR2 ANQGSEA. The CDR3 runs to 12 residues. The V end was cut by 6 bases, the J end by 5 bases, with 11 bases between. The CDR3 sequence is CSVGLRDQPQHF. CDR3 bases: TGCAGCGTGGGACTGAGGGATCAGCCCCAGCATTTT. The variable domain in full, with the rest retrieved from reference TRBV29-1 and TRBJ1-5, is SAVISQKPSRDICQRGTSLTIQCQVDSQVTMMFWYRQQPGQSLTLIATANQGSEATYESGFVIDKFPISRPNLTFSTLTVSNMSPEDSSIYLCSVGLRDQPQHFGDGTRLSIL.

This chain joins TRBV5-1 and TRBJ2-2; 15 positions match TRBD2. CDR1 is SGHRS, CDR2 YFSETQ, per germline. The CDR3 covers 16 residues. After removal of 4 bases from V and 7 bases from J, the junction contained 5 bases not matched to a gene. CDR3 protein: CASSLGLAGGNGELFF. The CDR3 nucleotides read TGCGCCAGCAGCCTCGGACTAGCGGGAGGGAACGGGGAGCTGTTTTTT.

V and J are TRBV9 and TRBJ2-3; no clear D gene. The CDR3 loop spans 14 amino acids. CDR1 and CDR2 (germline): SGDLS, YYNGEE. The V gene lost 3 bases and the J gene lost 3 bases, with 11 bases spanning the gap. CDR3 sequence (DNA): TGTGCCAGCAGCGCCTCTAGGAGAACAGATACGCAGTATTTT. This translates into CASSASRRTDTQYF.

The genes are TRBV15 and TRBJ2-7; perhaps TRBD2 as D (5 bases). The CDR3 has 13 residues. The germline V gene has CDR1 LNHNV and CDR2 YYDKDF (reference sequence). The V end was cut by 3 bases, the J end by 2 bases, with 8 bases between. CDR3 DNA sequence: TGTGCCACCAGCAGGGCGGGTACCTACGAGCAGTACTTC. Its translation: CATSRAGTYEQYF.

The gene calls are TRBV6-5 and TRBJ1-1; 7 bases are a match to TRBD1. J was trimmed by 8 bases and V by 3 bases; bases with no gene match: 9. In germline, CDR1 is MNHEY, CDR2 SVGAGI. This CDR3 contains 14 residues. The CDR3 nucleotides are TGTGCCAGCAGTTATCAGGGGGGCGTGACAGAAGCTTTCTTT. Protein sequence: CASSYQGGVTEAFF.

In DNA form, the CDR3 reads TGTGCCAGCAGCGGGACAGGGATCAGAACCGGGGAGCTGTTTTTT. It translates to CASSGTGIRTGELFF. V usage is TRBV27 and J usage is TRBJ2-2; 9 positions agree with TRBD1. The CDR3 totals 15 residues. J was trimmed by 5 bases and V by 6 bases; bases with no gene match: 7. CDR1 is MNHEY, CDR2 SMNVEV, per germline (reference sequence).

The gene calls are TRBV2 and TRBJ2-5, with a tentative D call TRBD2 (5 bases). V was pared by 0 bases and J by 7 bases, with 15 bases between. CDR3 length equals 15 residues. Per the germline V gene, CDR1 is SNHLY and CDR2 is FYNNEI. The CDR3 bases are TGTGCCAGCAGTGAAGCGCTTGCTGCAGGAGGGACCCAGTACTTC. As protein: CASSEALAAGGTQYF.

The genes are TRBV15 and TRBJ1-3, with a weak D call TRBD1 (5 bases). The CDR3 totals 20 residues. V dropped 0 bases and J dropped 0 bases, with 21 bases sitting between them. Germline CDR1 and CDR2: LNHNV and YYDKDF (reference sequence). The CDR3 sequence: CATSRDRPGGGKSSGNTIYF. The CDR3 DNA follows: TGTGCCACCAGCAGAGATCGGCCAGGTGGGGGGAAGAGCTCTGGAAACACCATATATTTT.